A selection of T cell receptor beta chains follows, all from one sample in a study of blood T cell repertoires in COVID-19. Some clones are missing from TCRdb's copy, which holds only in-frame ones; the method was immunoSEQ multiplex PCR. The sample shows around 120,000 clones, roughly 79% of them seen only once. Sequenced: peripheral blood. The receptors were sampled from a man aged 65 to 85 with active or convalescent COVID-19. Each CDR3 is given with its conserved first and last residue.

v_gene: TRBV7-8; j_gene: TRBJ1-1; CDR3aa: CASSFQGARTEAFF
v_gene: TRBV28; j_gene: TRBJ2-1; CDR3aa: CASSLSTARGLGLFF
v_gene: TRBV7-9; j_gene: TRBJ1-1; CDR3aa: CASSPRQGMNTEAFF
v_gene: TRBV12-3/TRBV12-4; j_gene: TRBJ1-1; CDR3aa: CAISQGKNTEAFF
v_gene: TRBV9; j_gene: TRBJ2-1; CDR3aa: CASSPSGTAGNEQFF
v_gene: TRBV24-1; j_gene: TRBJ1-1; CDR3aa: CATSDFFRTGNTEAFF
v_gene: TRBV18; j_gene: TRBJ1-4; CDR3aa: CASSPSWPATNEKLFF
v_gene: TRBV11-1; j_gene: TRBJ2-5; CDR3aa: CASSRGQGKEETQYF
v_gene: TRBV7-2; j_gene: TRBJ1-5; CDR3aa: CASSEDRVRNQPQHF
v_gene: TRBV7-9; j_gene: TRBJ2-3; CDR3aa: CASSSGTRGGDTQYF
v_gene: TRBV27; j_gene: TRBJ2-4; CDR3aa: CASSLSRTGNIQYF
v_gene: TRBV15; j_gene: TRBJ1-2; CDR3aa: CATSREVTGLYGYTF
v_gene: TRBV20-1; j_gene: TRBJ2-3; CDR3aa: CSASGGGSTDTQYF
v_gene: TRBV11-3; j_gene: TRBJ2-3; CDR3aa: CASSRGGLLSTDTQYF
v_gene: TRBV19; j_gene: TRBJ1-6; CDR3aa: CASQTGIANSPLHF
v_gene: TRBV10-3; j_gene: TRBJ1-5; CDR3aa: CAISRDRVNQPQHF
v_gene: TRBV5-4; j_gene: TRBJ2-7; CDR3aa: CASRTGGAYEQYF
v_gene: TRBV5-1; j_gene: TRBJ1-1; CDR3aa: CASSETGNTEAFF
v_gene: TRBV5-5; j_gene: TRBJ2-7; CDR3aa: CASSLAAGGKGTFYEQYF
v_gene: TRBV5-1; j_gene: TRBJ2-7; CDR3aa: CASSFGQGAAYEQYF
v_gene: TRBV5-1; j_gene: TRBJ2-7; CDR3aa: CASKLAGGTYEQYF
v_gene: TRBV7-3; j_gene: TRBJ1-6; CDR3aa: CASSLFGGPGDSPLHF
v_gene: TRBV6-2/TRBV6-3; j_gene: TRBJ1-2; CDR3aa: CASSYQLRADFYGYTF
v_gene: TRBV2; j_gene: TRBJ1-2; CDR3aa: CASSVQTAIEGYTF
v_gene: TRBV7-6; j_gene: TRBJ1-5; CDR3aa: CASSLYSNSNQPQHF
v_gene: TRBV4-1; j_gene: TRBJ1-5; CDR3aa: CASSQTDRGGNQPQHF
v_gene: TRBV29-1; j_gene: TRBJ1-1; CDR3aa: CSVDRVANTEAFF
v_gene: TRBV5-6; j_gene: TRBJ2-1; CDR3aa: CASSLHRQAYNEQFF
v_gene: TRBV7-2; j_gene: TRBJ2-7; CDR3aa: CASSLMSSGAFEQYF
v_gene: TRBV5-5; j_gene: TRBJ1-1; CDR3aa: CASSWAPQGNTEAFF
v_gene: TRBV6-1; j_gene: TRBJ2-7; CDR3aa: CASSEGLAGPYEQYF
v_gene: TRBV18; j_gene: TRBJ1-6; CDR3aa: CASSPRVQGASNSPLHF
v_gene: TRBV2; j_gene: TRBJ1-5; CDR3aa: CASGREGGNQPQHF
v_gene: TRBV19; j_gene: TRBJ1-3; CDR3aa: CASSPRSLASTIYF
v_gene: TRBV12-3/TRBV12-4; j_gene: TRBJ2-1; CDR3aa: CASGGLAGAEQFF
v_gene: TRBV7-6; j_gene: TRBJ2-5; CDR3aa: CASSSGGVLGETQYF
v_gene: TRBV7-9; j_gene: TRBJ2-2; CDR3aa: CASSYRQEKKPGELFF
v_gene: TRBV29-1; j_gene: TRBJ1-5; CDR3aa: CSVRTGEVNQPQHF
v_gene: TRBV10-2; j_gene: TRBJ2-3; CDR3aa: CASTVSGRAGDTQYF
v_gene: TRBV18; j_gene: TRBJ1-1; CDR3aa: CASSPGLALVNTEAFF
v_gene: TRBV18; j_gene: TRBJ2-2; CDR3aa: CASSPPERGTGELFF
v_gene: TRBV29-1; j_gene: TRBJ2-4; CDR3aa: CSVEAEWGYDKNIQYF
v_gene: TRBV2; j_gene: TRBJ1-6; CDR3aa: CASRVAGRLANSPLHF
v_gene: TRBV4-1; j_gene: TRBJ2-2; CDR3aa: CASSQWSGGPFTGELFF
v_gene: TRBV7-9; j_gene: TRBJ1-2; CDR3aa: CASSAQGVTNYGYTF
v_gene: TRBV28; j_gene: TRBJ1-5; CDR3aa: CASSLGSQGLQHF
v_gene: TRBV6-1; j_gene: TRBJ2-3; CDR3aa: CASSEIGRGNVMDTQYF
v_gene: TRBV7-9; j_gene: TRBJ1-2; CDR3aa: CASSVPPGQGWGYGYTF
v_gene: TRBV9; j_gene: TRBJ1-6; CDR3aa: CASSVTTGGNSPLHF
v_gene: TRBV11-3; j_gene: TRBJ2-5; CDR3aa: CASTPRAGGETQYF
v_gene: TRBV5-1; j_gene: TRBJ2-7; CDR3aa: CASSLFLAGEQYF
v_gene: TRBV12-3/TRBV12-4; j_gene: TRBJ2-5; CDR3aa: CASSLSKTQYF
v_gene: TRBV29-1; j_gene: TRBJ1-5; CDR3aa: CSVGTGVNQPQHF
v_gene: TRBV12-3/TRBV12-4; j_gene: TRBJ2-5; CDR3aa: CASSPRTSWTQYF